These 20 T cell receptor beta chains share one sample of origin, sequenced in a study of T-cell reconstitution after alpha-beta-depleted transplantation in children. Unique molecular identifiers were incorporated when the TCRbeta library was constructed. TCRdb itself ran the PCR reads through MiXCR, one entry per CDR3 protein. This sample yields some 600,000 distinct CDR3 sequences, of which 10% to 15% are seen a single time; 2.2% belongs to the top ten. The source material was PBMCs, mostly from graft donor cells, sampled 360 days after TCRalphabeta/CD19-depleted stem cell transplant. These receptors came from a male patient aged 10 to 17 who had a stem cell transplant for acute myeloid leukemia, so the T cells may come from the graft donor.

This clonotype appeared many times. The J gene is TRBJ2-7, the V gene TRBV12-3 or TRBV12-4; possibly TRBD1 for D (6 bases). The ends were cut back, 5 bases at V and 1 base at J, with 15 bases in the middle. This CDR3 comprises 15 residues. DNA of the CDR3: TGTGCCAGCAGTAGATACCGGGACAAGTCCTACGAGCAGTACTTC. Its translation is CASSRYRDKSYEQYF.

The chain is built from TRBV28 and TRBJ1-5; D unclear. The V and J ends lost 6 bases and 2 bases respectively, with 11 bases between them. Germline V gene lookup returns CDR1 MDHEN and CDR2 SYDVKM. This CDR3 comprises 14 residues. DNA of the CDR3: TGTGCCAGCAGCCACCAGAGGGGCAATCAGCCCCAGCATTTT. It codes for CASSHQRGNQPQHF.

A few counts support this clonotype. The V and J genes are TRBV4-1 and TRBJ2-7, with D perhaps matching TRBD1 (5 bases). CDR1 and CDR2 from the germline V gene are MGHRA and YSYEKL. Trimming took 2 bases from V and 0 from J, leaving 11 bases between them. The CDR3 spans 15 residues. Here the CDR3 DNA reads TGCGCCAGCAGCCAACACCCAGGGTCCTCCTACGAGCAGTACTTC. Residues: CASSQHPGSSYEQYF.

This clonotype was counted only a few times. V is TRBV24-1 and J is TRBJ1-1; 7 bases agree with TRBD1. The V gene's germline CDR1 is KGHDR and CDR2 SFDVKD. This CDR3 region has 15 residues. Losses at the gene ends were 5 bases for V and 4 bases for J; bases not matched to a gene: 9. The CDR3 loop reads CATSGREGARTEAFF. The CDR3 DNA reads as TGTGCCACCAGTGGGCGGGAGGGGGCTCGCACTGAAGCTTTCTTT.

J is TRBJ2-7 and V is TRBV7-9, with 7 bases that match TRBD1. The length of the CDR3 is 14 residues. V gave up 4 bases and J gave up 3 bases; unmatched junction bases: 6. Per germline, CDR1 SEHNR and CDR2 FQNEAQ (reference sequence). The CDR3 DNA reads TGTGCCAGCAGCTCAGACAGGGCGCTCTACGAGCAGTACTTC. Amino acids: CASSSDRALYEQYF.

This clonotype was recorded at least ten times. The chain recombines TRBV14 with TRBJ2-1; D is unresolved. The CDR3 runs to 14 residues. V lost 1 base, J lost 4 bases, and 8 bases lay in between. Per germline, CDR1 SGHDN and CDR2 FVKESK. DNA of the CDR3: TGTGCCAGCAGCCAAGTAACGGCTTACAATGAGCAGTTCTTC. Translating gives CASSQVTAYNEQFF. Full variable domain (rest looked up from reference TRBV14 and TRBJ2-1): EAGVTQFPSHSVIEKGQTVTLRCDPISGHDNLYWYRRVMGKEIKFLLHFVKESKQDESGMPNNRFLAERTGGTYSTLKVQPAELEDSGVYFCASSQVTAYNEQFFGPGTRLTVL.

This clonotype was observed many times. This chain links TRBV25-1 with TRBJ2-7; possibly TRBD1 or TRBD2 for D (5 bases each). Germline loops: CDR1 MGHDK, CDR2 SYGVNS. The V and J ends lost 1 base and 2 bases respectively, with 21 bases between them. The CDR3 runs to 18 residues. CDR3 coding DNA: TGTGCCAGCAGTGAATTCGGCAGGGCGAGGGGAATGCCCTACGAGCAGTACTTC. Residues: CASSEFGRARGMPYEQYF.

This clonotype was seen more than once but under ten times. The rearrangement uses TRBV7-6 and TRBJ2-7; 7 bases match TRBD1. This CDR3 contains 14 residues. Per the germline V gene, CDR1 is SGHVS and CDR2 is FNYEAQ. Germline trimming cut 5 bases from V and 3 bases from J; bases unmatched to any gene: 7. Written as DNA, the CDR3 is TGTGCCAGCAGCCCAGGACAGGCTTTCTACGAGCAGTACTTC. This codes for CASSPGQAFYEQYF.

J is TRBJ2-7 and V is TRBV7-3, with D perhaps matching TRBD2 (6 bases). The germline V gene encodes CDR1 SGHTA and CDR2 FQGTGA. The CDR3 runs to 10 residues. CDR3 coding DNA: TGTTCGCGGGGTGGCTACGAGCAGTACTTC. This sequence encodes CSRGGYEQYF.

There are a few counts of this clonotype. The V call is TRBV7-9, the J call TRBJ2-7; 10 nucleotides match TRBD1. V trimming: 6 bases; J trimming: 3 bases; junction bases outside the gene matches: 5. Per the germline V gene, CDR1 is SEHNR and CDR2 is FQNEAQ (reference sequence). The CDR3 extends over 14 amino acids. The DNA for the CDR3 is TGTGCCAGCAGTTTTGACAGGGGGCTCTACGAGCAGTACTTC. This encodes CASSFDRGLYEQYF.

This clonotype has more than one count but fewer than ten. This rearrangement joins TRBV24-1 to TRBJ2-1, with 10 bases identical to TRBD2. The CDR3 covers 13 residues. Germline V gene lookup returns CDR1 KGHDR and CDR2 SFDVKD. Trimming at V came to 9 bases and at J to 9 bases, leaving 7 bases not matched to a gene. DNA for the CDR3: TGTGCCACCGGGTTAGCGGGAGGTTCTGAGCAGTTCTTC. Protein product: CATGLAGGSEQFF.

This clonotype was seen at least ten times. This rearrangement joins TRBV12-3 or TRBV12-4 to TRBJ2-7; maybe TRBD1 (6 bases). The length of the CDR3 is 14 residues. The V end lost 7 bases, the J end lost 5 bases, and 18 bases lay between the germline ends. CDR3 region: CASTPGTHVDEQYF. In DNA form, the CDR3 reads TGTGCCAGCACCCCAGGGACACATGTAGACGAGCAGTACTTC.

J is TRBJ2-6 and V is TRBV9; TRBD1 matches 9 bases. Germline V gene data show CDR1 as SGDLS and CDR2 as YYNGEE. V lost 2 bases to trimming and J lost 0 bases; unmatched junction nucleotides: 9. The CDR3 covers 19 residues. This CDR3 is CASSVPRDRENSGANVLTF. The CDR3 DNA reads as TGTGCCAGCAGCGTCCCTAGGGACAGGGAAAACTCTGGGGCCAACGTCCTGACTTTC.

This chain links TRBV5-1 with TRBJ2-7; D tentatively reads TRBD1 or TRBD2 (5 bases each). Germline V gives CDR1 SGHRS, CDR2 YFSETQ. V was cut by 0 bases and J by 0 bases, with 13 bases left in between. This CDR3 is built from 16 residues. CDR3 coding DNA: TGCGCCAGCAGCTTGGATGGGGGAGCGTACTCCTACGAGCAGTACTTC. Its translation: CASSLDGGAYSYEQYF.

V is TRBV11-2 and J is TRBJ2-3, with 12 bases that match TRBD1. Losses at the gene ends were 1 base for V and 2 bases for J; bases not matched to a gene: 4. Germline V gene sequence: CDR1 SGHAT, CDR2 FQNNGV. The CDR3 extends over 17 amino acids. The CDR3 DNA is TGTGCCAGCAGCTTAGGGGGACAGGGGGCTTTCACAGATACGCAGTATTTT. It is translated as CASSLGGQGAFTDTQYF.

This chain connects TRBV12-3 or TRBV12-4 to TRBJ1-3; 8 bases agree with TRBD1. The CDR3 has 17 amino acids. V lost 5 bases to trimming and J lost 0 bases; unmatched junction nucleotides: 9. CDR3 protein: CASSLRQGRISGNTIYF. The CDR3 DNA reads as TGTGCCAGCAGTCTCCGACAGGGGCGGATCTCTGGAAACACCATATATTTT.

This clonotype was counted ten times or more. The V call is TRBV7-3, the J call TRBJ2-3; 12 nucleotides agree with TRBD2. Per the germline V gene, CDR1 is SGHTA and CDR2 is FQGTGA. The CDR3 is made up of 15 amino acids. The V and J ends lost 2 bases and 7 bases, in that order; junction bases with no gene match: 4. DNA of the CDR3: TGTGCCAGCAGCTTAGGGGGGACTAGCGGGTATACGCAGTATTTT. Its translation is CASSLGGTSGYTQYF.

This clonotype was seen many times. The rearrangement joins TRBV7-9 to TRBJ2-1; no firm D call. Germline CDR1 is SEHNR and CDR2 is FQNEAQ (reference sequence). V was cut by 1 base and J by 6 bases, with 16 bases left in between. The CDR3 runs to 16 residues. The CDR3 DNA reads as TGTGCCAGCAGCTTAGTCGGCCAGATTACAATCAATGAGCAGTTCTTC. Its translation: CASSLVGQITINEQFF.

The chain links TRBV7-3 to TRBJ2-1, with 7 bases lining up with TRBD2. With V trimmed by 3 bases and J by 6 bases, 11 bases remained unmatched. Germline assignment: CDR1 SGHTA and CDR2 FQGTGA. The CDR3 totals 16 residues. The CDR3 reads CASSFRLSGNTNEQFF. The CDR3 DNA is TGTGCCAGCAGCTTCAGGTTGAGCGGGAATACCAATGAGCAGTTCTTC.

This clonotype was counted ten times or more. The rearrangement joins TRBV29-1 to TRBJ1-4, with TRBD1 identical over 7 bases. The V and J ends lost 6 bases and 5 bases, in that order; junction bases with no gene match: 6. Germline-derived CDR1 and CDR2 are SQVTM and ANQGSEA. The CDR3 sequence is 13 residues long. CDR3 sequence (DNA): TGCAGCGTCGGGACAGCTTTCAATGAAAAACTGTTTTTT. Its translation: CSVGTAFNEKLFF.